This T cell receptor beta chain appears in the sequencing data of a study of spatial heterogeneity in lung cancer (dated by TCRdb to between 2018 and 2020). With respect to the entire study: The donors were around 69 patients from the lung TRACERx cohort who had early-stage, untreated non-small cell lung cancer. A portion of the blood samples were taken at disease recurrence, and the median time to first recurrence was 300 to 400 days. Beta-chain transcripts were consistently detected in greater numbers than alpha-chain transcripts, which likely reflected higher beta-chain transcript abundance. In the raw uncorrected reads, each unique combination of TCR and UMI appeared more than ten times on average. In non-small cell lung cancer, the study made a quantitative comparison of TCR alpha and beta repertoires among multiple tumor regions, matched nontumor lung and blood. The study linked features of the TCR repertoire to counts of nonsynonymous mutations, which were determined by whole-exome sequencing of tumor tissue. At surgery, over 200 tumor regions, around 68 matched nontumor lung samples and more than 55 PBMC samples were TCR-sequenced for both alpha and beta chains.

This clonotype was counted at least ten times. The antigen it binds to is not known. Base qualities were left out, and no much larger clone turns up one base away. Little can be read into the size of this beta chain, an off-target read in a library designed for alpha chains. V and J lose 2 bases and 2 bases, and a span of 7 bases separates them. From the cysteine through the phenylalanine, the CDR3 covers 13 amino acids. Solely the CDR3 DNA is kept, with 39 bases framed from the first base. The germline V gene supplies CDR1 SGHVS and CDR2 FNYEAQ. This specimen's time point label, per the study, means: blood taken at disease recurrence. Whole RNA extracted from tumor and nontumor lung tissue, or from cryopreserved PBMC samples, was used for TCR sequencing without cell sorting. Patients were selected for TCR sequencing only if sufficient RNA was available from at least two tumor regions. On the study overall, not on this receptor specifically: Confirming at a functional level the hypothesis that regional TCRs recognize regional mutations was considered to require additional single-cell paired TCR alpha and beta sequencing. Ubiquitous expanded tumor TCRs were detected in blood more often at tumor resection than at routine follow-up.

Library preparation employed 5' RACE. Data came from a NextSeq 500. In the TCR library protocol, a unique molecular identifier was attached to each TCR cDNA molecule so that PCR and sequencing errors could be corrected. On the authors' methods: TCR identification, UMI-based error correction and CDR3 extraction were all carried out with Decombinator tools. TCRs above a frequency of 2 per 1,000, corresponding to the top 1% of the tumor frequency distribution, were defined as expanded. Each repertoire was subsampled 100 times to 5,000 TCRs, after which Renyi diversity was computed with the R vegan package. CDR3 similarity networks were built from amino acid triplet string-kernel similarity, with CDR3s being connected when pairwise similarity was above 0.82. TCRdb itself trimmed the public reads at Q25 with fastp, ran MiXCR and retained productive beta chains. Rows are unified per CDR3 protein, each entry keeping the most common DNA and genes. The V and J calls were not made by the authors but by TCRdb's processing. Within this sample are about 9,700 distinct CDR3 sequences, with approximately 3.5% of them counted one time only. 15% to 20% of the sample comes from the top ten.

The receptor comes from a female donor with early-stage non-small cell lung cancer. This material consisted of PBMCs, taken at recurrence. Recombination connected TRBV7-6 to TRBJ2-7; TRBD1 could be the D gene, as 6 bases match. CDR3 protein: CASSLRGTYEQYF. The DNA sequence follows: TGTGCCAGCAGCTTAAGGGGGACCTACGAGCAGTACTTC.